These 17 T cell receptor beta chains were all obtained from the same sample, sequenced in a study of cytomegalovirus exposure and HLA in healthy donors. PCR was performed using 60 Vbeta and 13 Jbeta primers. Method: immunoSEQ multiplex PCR; TCRdb's copy keeps in-frame clones and lacks some. The repertoire consists of tens of thousands of clones, with just over 75% occurring once and the leading ten covering under 0.75%. What was sequenced was PBMCs. Receptors originate from a man aged 25 to 45 in good health and CMV-seronegative.

This clone was seen more than once but under ten times. The chain has TRBV2 and TRBJ1-1; D perhaps matches TRBD1 (6 bases). Per germline, CDR1 SNHLY and CDR2 FYNNEI. The CDR3 has 14 residues. V shed 4 bases and J shed 3 bases, with 12 bases lying between them. In DNA, the CDR3 is TGTGCCAGCAGTGCGATGGGGGCTGACACTGAAGCTTTCTTT. Translating gives CASSAMGADTEAFF.

The CDR3: CASSQDLLNRLNTEAFF. The DNA of the CDR3 is TGTGCCAGCAGCCAAGATCTTTTGAACAGGCTGAACACTGAAGCTTTCTTT. The gene calls are TRBV4-2 and TRBJ1-1; possibly TRBD1 for D (5 bases). Trimming left V 0 bases short and J 0 bases short, with 14 bases between. The CDR3 covers 17 residues. Germline V gene data show CDR1 as LGHNA and CDR2 as YNFKEQ.

The V call is TRBV18, the J call TRBJ1-4; D not resolved. V was pared by 3 bases and J by 6 bases, with 8 bases between. Germline V gene data show CDR1 as KGHSH and CDR2 as LQKENI. The CDR3 length is 13 residues. CDR3 region: CASSPQEDEKLFF. In DNA form, the CDR3 reads TGTGCCAGCTCACCGCAGGAGGATGAAAAACTGTTTTTT. The full variable domain, completed using reference TRBV18 and TRBJ1-4, is NAGVMQNPRHLVRRRGQEARLRCSPMKGHSHVYWYRQLPEEGLKFMVYLQKENIIDESGMPKERFSAEFPKEGPSILRIQQVVRGDSAAYFCASSPQEDEKLFFGSGTQLSVL.

CDR3 DNA: TGCGCCAGCAGCTTGGATGGACAGGGCTACAATGAGCAGTTCTTC. Amino acids: CASSLDGQGYNEQFF. V is TRBV5-1 and J is TRBJ2-1; TRBD1 matches at 8 bases. This CDR3 contains 15 residues. Germline V lookup: CDR1 SGHRS, CDR2 YFSETQ. J gave up 3 bases and V 0 bases, and 2 bases lay outside the gene matches.

The chain joins TRBV5-8 to TRBJ2-6; the D gene is possibly TRBD2 (6 bases). Germline-derived CDR1 and CDR2 are SGHTS and YDEGEE. The germline V and J ends were trimmed by 7 bases and 1 base, with 12 bases remaining between them. CDR3 length: 15 amino acids. CDR3 loop: CASSLGRSGANVLTF. In DNA form, the CDR3 reads TGTGCCAGCTCGCTTGGGAGGTCTGGGGCCAACGTCCTGACTTTC.

The genes are TRBV7-9 and TRBJ2-7; no definite D call. Trimming pared 5 bases from V and 6 bases from J, leaving 14 bases between. The CDR3 runs 13 residues. In germline, CDR1 is SEHNR, CDR2 FQNEAQ (reference sequence). This chain's CDR3 is CASSRGEAREQYV. In DNA, the CDR3 is TGTGCCAGCAGCCGCGGTGAGGCGCGCGAGCAGTACGTC.

The chain combines TRBV7-2 with TRBJ1-2, with a tentative D call TRBD1 (6 bases). V lost 7 bases, J lost 3 bases, and 18 bases lay in between. CDR1 and CDR2 from the germline V gene are SGHTA and FQGNSA. There are 15 residues in the CDR3. The CDR3 nucleotides are TGTGCCAGCACCCTAGAGGGGGGGCGGGACTATGGCTACACCTTC. As protein: CASTLEGGRDYGYTF.

This rearrangement joins TRBV4-3 to TRBJ2-4; TRBD1 is a possible D gene (6 bases). Per germline, CDR1 LGHNA and CDR2 YSLEER. Deletions cut 1 base from V and 0 bases from J, with 10 bases between. The CDR3 runs 16 residues. CDR3 sequence reads: CASSQGTELAKNIQYF. CDR3 bases: TGCGCCAGCAGCCAAGGGACAGAACTAGCCAAAAACATTCAGTACTTC.

CDR3 sequence reads: CASSFGSLTGQEKLFF. Written as DNA, the CDR3 is TGTGCCAGCAGTTTTGGGTCGTTGACAGGGCAGGAAAAACTGTTTTTT. This sequence joins TRBV27 and TRBJ1-4; 7 bases map to TRBD1. Trimming removed 3 bases from V and 8 bases from J; junction bases left unmatched: 12. This CDR3 has 16 amino acids. Germline V lookup: CDR1 MNHEY, CDR2 SMNVEV (reference sequence).

The chain combines TRBV6-1 with TRBJ2-1, with 11 bases fitting TRBD1. This CDR3 has 17 residues. Germline CDR1 and CDR2: MNHNS and SASEGT. The trim removed 1 base at V and 5 bases at J, leaving 7 bases unmatched. CDR3 region: CASSEGTGGDPDNEQFF. In DNA, the CDR3 is TGTGCCAGCAGTGAAGGGACAGGGGGCGATCCGGACAATGAGCAGTTCTTC.

V is TRBV13 and J is TRBJ2-1, with TRBD2 matching over 8 bases. The length of the CDR3 is 16 residues. The junction had 7 bases not matched to a gene; V was cut back by 0 bases and J by 6 bases. Germline-derived CDR1 and CDR2 are PRHDT and FYEKMQ (reference sequence). The CDR3 loop is CASSLGFGRGGNEQFF. CDR3 DNA: TGTGCCAGCAGCTTAGGATTTGGTCGGGGGGGCAATGAGCAGTTCTTC.

This clone was observed a few times. V gene TRBV13 combines with J gene TRBJ2-1, with D tentatively TRBD2 (6 bases). CDR3 length equals 13 residues. Germline CDR1 reads PRHDT; CDR2 reads FYEKMQ (reference sequence). The V end was cut by 7 bases, the J end by 7 bases, with 14 bases between. CDR3 DNA: TGTGCCAGCATCTTTCGGGGGTTAAATGAGCAGTTCTTC. Its protein product is CASIFRGLNEQFF.

This clone has only one observation. This chain joins TRBV7-8 and TRBJ1-1, with 8 bases that match TRBD1. Germline-derived CDR1 and CDR2 are SGHVS and FQNEAQ. The V and J ends lost 5 bases and 10 bases, in that order; junction bases with no gene match: 15. CDR3 length: 15 residues. The CDR3 sequence is CASSLTGGPAFRAFF. As DNA, the CDR3 is TGTGCCAGCAGCCTTACAGGGGGACCCGCCTTTAGAGCTTTCTTT.

This clone has more than one count but fewer than ten. The genes are TRBV4-2 and TRBJ2-1; 7 nucleotides line up with TRBD2. Trimming took 0 bases from V and 5 from J; bases not matched to a gene: 7. The CDR3 has 16 residues. Germline V lookup: CDR1 LGHNA, CDR2 YNFKEQ. The CDR3 loop is CASSQDRAGADNEQFF. The CDR3 nucleotides read TGTGCCAGCAGCCAAGATCGGGCGGGAGCGGACAATGAGCAGTTCTTC.

The V call is TRBV6-6, the J call TRBJ1-3; 10 nucleotides line up with TRBD1. V trimming: 2 bases; J trimming: 4 bases; junction bases outside the gene matches: 2. CDR1 is MNHNY and CDR2 is SVGAGI in the germline V gene (reference sequence). This CDR3 is built from 15 residues. The CDR3 DNA follows: TGTGCCAGCAGTTACGACAGGGGGCTAGGAAACACCATATATTTT. It encodes CASSYDRGLGNTIYF.

The chain joins TRBV6-5 to TRBJ1-1; 7 bases fit TRBD1. The CDR3 is made up of 13 amino acids. With V trimmed by 5 bases and J by 7 bases, 7 bases remained unmatched. Looked up from germline, CDR1 is MNHEY and CDR2 is SVGAGI. The CDR3 here is CASSRQGNVEAFF. DNA of the CDR3: TGTGCCAGCAGTCGACAGGGAAATGTTGAAGCTTTCTTT.

This clone occurred once. Here the CDR3 DNA reads TGTGCCAGCAGCTTAGCACGGGATACCACCGGGGAGCTGTTTTTT. Translated: CASSLARDTTGELFF. The V gene is TRBV7-9, the J gene TRBJ2-2, with D possibly being TRBD2 (5 bases). The CDR3 covers 15 residues. CDR1 and CDR2 (germline): SEHNR, FQNEAQ (reference sequence). V was trimmed by 0 bases and J by 4 bases, leaving 9 bases between them. The variable domain in full, completed from reference TRBV7-9 and TRBJ2-2, reads DTGVSQNPRHKITKRGQNVTFRCDPISEHNRLYWYRQTLGQGPEFLTYFQNEAQLEKSRLLSDRFSAERPKGSFSTLEIQRTEQGDSAMYLCASSLARDTTGELFFGEGSRLTVL.